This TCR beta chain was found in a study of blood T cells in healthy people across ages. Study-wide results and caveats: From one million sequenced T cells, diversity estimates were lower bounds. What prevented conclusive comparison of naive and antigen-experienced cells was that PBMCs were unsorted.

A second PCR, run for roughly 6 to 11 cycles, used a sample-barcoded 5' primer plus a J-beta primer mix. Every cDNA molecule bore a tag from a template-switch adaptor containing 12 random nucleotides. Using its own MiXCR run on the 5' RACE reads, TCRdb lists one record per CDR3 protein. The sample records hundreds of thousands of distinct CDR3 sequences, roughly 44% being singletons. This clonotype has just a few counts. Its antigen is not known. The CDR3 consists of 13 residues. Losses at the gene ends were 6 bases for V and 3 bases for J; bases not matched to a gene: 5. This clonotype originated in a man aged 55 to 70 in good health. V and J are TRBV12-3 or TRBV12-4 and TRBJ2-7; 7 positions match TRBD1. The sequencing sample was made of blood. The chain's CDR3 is CASSRDSIYEQYF. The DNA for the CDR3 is TGTGCCAGCAGCAGGGACAGCATCTACGAGCAGTACTTC.